This T cell receptor (beta chain) came from a study of cytotoxic CD8 clonotypes in ibrutinib-treated CLL. Turning to this clone: Its specificity is unknown.

Germline values: CDR1 SGHRS, CDR2 YFSETQ. This CDR3 has 15 residues. V lost 4 bases, J lost 2 bases, and 5 bases stayed unmatched. Notes on the study in general: Sustained-remission and progressing patients diverged in sampling times.

Assay used: immunoSEQ multiplex PCR; TCRdb lists only in-frame clones, some missing. The repertoire holds about 140,000 clones, with approximately 90% as singletons. The chain uses TRBV5-1 and TRBJ2-3; TRBD2 aligns across 9 bases. Sequenced here: PBMCs, sampled after 12 months of ibrutinib treatment. The origin of this receptor is a human donor with chronic lymphocytic leukemia. CDR3 in amino acids: CASSTRLADTDTQYF. Here the CDR3 DNA reads TGCGCCAGCAGCACCCGACTAGCGGACACAGATACGCAGTATTTT.